The 30 T cell receptor beta chains reported below all come from one sample, sequenced in a study of T-cell reconstitution after alpha-beta-depleted transplantation in children. It was with unique molecular identifiers that the TCRbeta library was prepared. TCRdb called the PCR reads again in MiXCR, with one record for every CDR3 protein. The sample lists roughly 340,000 distinct CDR3 sequences, roughly 16% occurring once. The specimen was PBMCs, mostly from graft donor cells, collected 360 days after TCRalphabeta/CD19-depleted stem cell transplant. These TCRs come from a male patient between 2 and 9 years old who had a stem cell transplant for acute lymphoblastic leukemia, so the T cells may come from the graft donor.

The sample holds a few counts of this clonotype. The chain is built from TRBV12-3 or TRBV12-4 and TRBJ2-2; D might be TRBD1 (6 bases). The V and J ends lost 4 bases and 4 bases respectively, with 10 bases between them. CDR3 length: 14 residues. CDR3 sequence (DNA): TGTGCCAGCAGTTCCACAGGGAGCACCGGGGAGCTGTTTTTT. The encoded protein is CASSSTGSTGELFF.

This clonotype was counted a few times. The chain employs TRBV6-2 or TRBV6-3 and TRBJ2-3; 7 bases map to TRBD2. This CDR3 region has 14 residues. Germline V lookup: CDR1 MNHEY, CDR2 SVGEGT. J gave up 7 bases and V 2 bases, and 6 bases lay outside the gene matches. CDR3 sequence (DNA): TGTGCCAGCAGTTACATCTCCGGGGGGAATACGCAGTATTTT. Translating it yields CASSYISGGNTQYF.

There are many counts of this clonotype. This chain connects TRBV15 to TRBJ2-5; unclear D gene. V lost 4 bases, J lost 2 bases, and 11 bases lay in between. Germline V CDR1 and CDR2: LNHNV, YYDKDF (reference sequence). The CDR3 has 14 amino acids. In nucleotides, the CDR3 is TGTGCCACCAGCACCGGACCTCAACAAGAGACCCAGTACTTC. It specifies CATSTGPQQETQYF. Based on the CDR3 plus reference TRBV15 and TRBJ2-5, the full variable domain is DAMVIQNPRYQVTQFGKPVTLSCSQTLNHNVMYWYQQKSSQAPKLLFHYYDKDFNNEADTPDNFQSRRPNTSFCFLDIRSPGLGDTAMYLCATSTGPQQETQYFGPGTRLLVL.

This clonotype was seen repeatedly, ten times or more. The V and J genes are TRBV12-3 or TRBV12-4 and TRBJ2-1, with 7 bases matching TRBD2. CDR3 length: 11 residues. Trimming took 5 bases from V and 10 from J; bases not matched to a gene: 2. Written as DNA, the CDR3 is TGTGCCAGCAGTGGGGAGGGGGAGCAGTTCTTC. This encodes CASSGEGEQFF.

Comments on this clonotype: Sequence at one end of the junction differs from germline and may be a read error. The genes are TRBV4-2 and TRBJ1-1, with D unclear. This CDR3 spans 15 amino acids. Germline loops: CDR1 LGHNA, CDR2 YNFKEQ. The CDR3 is CVSSQEGNRNTEAFF. The CDR3 nucleotides read TGTGTCAGCAGCCAAGAAGGAAACCGGAACACTGAAGCTTTCTTT.

This clonotype was recorded a few times. This chain joins TRBV6-5 and TRBJ1-2, with a possible D match to TRBD1 (5 bases). The V end lost 2 bases, the J end lost 5 bases, and 15 bases lay between the germline ends. The germline V gene encodes CDR1 MNHEY and CDR2 SVGAGI. The CDR3 sequence is 15 residues long. The CDR3 protein is CASSYGPGRGYGYTF. The CDR3 nucleotides read TGTGCCAGCAGTTACGGGCCAGGGCGGGGATATGGCTACACCTTC.

This clonotype was seen a handful of times. V gene TRBV28 combines with J gene TRBJ2-7; D remains unclear. This CDR3 spans 11 amino acids. Germline V gives CDR1 MDHEN, CDR2 SYDVKM. Trimming stripped 6 bases from V and 4 bases from J, with 7 bases between. The CDR3 DNA follows: TGTGCCAGCAGCGCACTTTACGAGCAGTACTTC. The encoded protein is CASSALYEQYF.

This clonotype has at least ten counts. The chain uses TRBV12-3 or TRBV12-4 and TRBJ2-1, with D possibly TRBD1 on 6 matching bases. Between the trimmed V and J ends, which lost 6 bases and 1 base, there was a span of 13 bases. The CDR3 is 15 residues long. The CDR3 nucleotides read TGTGCCAGCAGCCTCGTAAGGGGGTCCTACAATGAGCAGTTCTTC. Translated, it gives CASSLVRGSYNEQFF.

This chain uses TRBV4-2 with TRBJ2-1, with D perhaps matching TRBD1 (6 bases). CDR1 is LGHNA and CDR2 is YNFKEQ in the germline V gene. The CDR3 has 14 residues. V was cut by 2 bases and J by 3 bases, with 8 bases left in between. CDR3 in amino acids: CASSQRTDYNEQFF. In DNA form, the CDR3 reads TGTGCCAGCAGCCAACGGACAGACTACAATGAGCAGTTCTTC.

This clonotype was counted between two and nine times. The chain is built from TRBV29-1 and TRBJ2-2; no reliable D call. V dropped 7 bases and J dropped 6 bases, with 12 bases sitting between them. The CDR3 totals 12 residues. The germline CDR1 and CDR2 sequences are SQVTM and ANQGSEA. The CDR3 DNA reads as TGCAGCGCTAAGGCTGGGGCCGGGGAGCTGTTTTTT. This sequence encodes CSAKAGAGELFF.

This clonotype was seen repeatedly, ten times or more. The genes are TRBV4-3 and TRBJ2-1; the match to TRBD2 covers 10 bases. The V gene end was trimmed by 6 bases and the J gene end by 8 bases; junction bases not matched to a gene: 10. The CDR3 length is 15 residues. Germline lookup yields CDR1 LGHNA and CDR2 YSLEER. The CDR3: CASSYLAGAIDEQFF. Here the CDR3 DNA reads TGCGCCAGCAGTTACCTAGCGGGAGCGATTGATGAGCAGTTCTTC.

The chain has TRBV4-1 and TRBJ2-3; D uncertain. CDR3 length: 13 residues. Trimming left V 4 bases short and J 11 bases short, with 16 bases between. The V gene's germline CDR1 is MGHRA and CDR2 YSYEKL. This CDR3 is CASSRGPGSEQYF. CDR3 DNA: TGCGCCAGCAGCCGAGGACCCGGCAGTGAGCAGTATTTT.

There are a few counts of this clonotype. The chain is built from TRBV4-2 and TRBJ2-1; 14 nucleotides agree with TRBD2. Germline V lookup: CDR1 LGHNA, CDR2 YNFKEQ. Trimming removed 0 bases from V and 0 bases from J; junction bases left unmatched: 13. The CDR3 spans 22 residues. The chain's CDR3 is CASSQDPTGLAGVSSSYNEQFF. CDR3 nucleotides: TGTGCCAGCAGCCAAGATCCTACGGGACTAGCGGGAGTTTCTAGCTCCTACAATGAGCAGTTCTTC.

The table lists this clonotype with a few counts. V gene TRBV5-1 combines with J gene TRBJ2-3; 14 nucleotides align to TRBD2. Germline trimming cut 3 bases from V and 3 bases from J; bases unmatched to any gene: 9. The CDR3 has 18 amino acids. CDR1 is SGHRS, CDR2 YFSETQ, per germline. The CDR3 DNA reads TGCGCCAGCAGCTACGGGACTAGCGGGAGAAAGGGGACAGATACGCAGTATTTT. Its translation is CASSYGTSGRKGTDTQYF.

The rearrangement uses TRBV4-2 and TRBJ2-2; D remains ambiguous. CDR3 size: 17 residues. Germline CDR1 is LGHNA and CDR2 is YNFKEQ. The ends were cut back, 0 bases at V and 1 base at J, with 12 bases in the middle. CDR3 residues: CASSQEVRFMNTGELFF. CDR3 in DNA: TGTGCCAGCAGCCAAGAGGTCAGATTTATGAACACCGGGGAGCTGTTTTTT.

This clonotype was counted a few times. The chain joins TRBV21-1 to TRBJ2-7. TRBV21-1 is an annotated pseudogene. The CDR3 runs to 14 residues. CDR3 residues: CASSHLVSSYEQYF. The CDR3 nucleotides are TGTGCCAGCAGCCATCTCGTAAGCTCCTACGAGCAGTACTTC.

This clonotype has just a few counts. The V and J genes are TRBV5-1 and TRBJ2-1; 9 positions agree with TRBD1. J lost 3 bases, V lost 4 bases, and 2 bases had no gene match. The length of the CDR3 is 14 residues. Germline assignment: CDR1 SGHRS and CDR2 YFSETQ. Here the CDR3 DNA reads TGCGCCAGCAGCATGACAGGGGGCTACAATGAGCAGTTCTTC. Residues: CASSMTGGYNEQFF.

This clonotype was picked up a small number of times. This rearrangement joins TRBV4-3 to TRBJ2-3; D is unclear. CDR1 LGHNA and CDR2 YSLEER come from the germline V gene. The CDR3 extends over 14 amino acids. Trimming removed 0 bases at V and 2 bases at J, with 6 bases between. The CDR3: CASSQESHTDTQYF. The CDR3 coding sequence is TGCGCCAGCAGCCAAGAGTCTCACACAGATACGCAGTATTTT.

The rearrangement uses TRBV12-3 or TRBV12-4 and TRBJ2-1; TRBD1 matches at 8 bases. The V segment lost 5 bases and the J segment 8 bases; nucleotides outside the gene matches: 5. The CDR3 extends over 13 amino acids. The chain's CDR3 is CASSHGTGYEQFF. The CDR3 region has the DNA TGTGCCAGCAGTCACGGGACAGGCTATGAGCAGTTCTTC.

CDR3: CASRISGTYGYTF. For the CDR3, the DNA is TGTGCCAGCAGGATCTCCGGGACCTATGGCTACACCTTC. This rearrangement joins TRBV12-3 or TRBV12-4 to TRBJ1-2; a possible D gene is TRBD1 (5 bases). The CDR3 length is 13 residues. V lost 6 bases, J lost 4 bases, and 12 bases lay in between.

The V call is TRBV2, the J call TRBJ2-7; a possible D gene is TRBD2 (5 bases). The CDR3 consists of 12 residues. CDR1 is SNHLY, CDR2 FYNNEI, per germline. The V and J ends lost 5 bases and 2 bases respectively, with 7 bases between them. This chain's CDR3 is CASSTRAYEQYF. The CDR3 DNA sequence: TGTGCCAGCAGTACGCGGGCCTACGAGCAGTACTTC.

The sample holds many counts of this clonotype. This chain links TRBV12-3 or TRBV12-4 with TRBJ1-1, with TRBD1 identical over 8 bases. V dropped 3 bases and J dropped 6; count of bases not matched to a gene: 6. CDR3 length: 14 residues. CDR3 sequence (DNA): TGTGCCAGCAGTTTTTGGACAGGGCGGTCTGAAGCTTTCTTT. Its protein product is CASSFWTGRSEAFF.

The rearrangement links TRBV29-1 to TRBJ2-2; D gene uncertain. In germline, CDR1 is SQVTM, CDR2 ANQGSEA. The CDR3 totals 13 residues. Trimming left V 4 bases short and J 7 bases short, with 13 bases between. CDR3 in amino acids: CSVVVFPGGELFF. Written as DNA, the CDR3 is TGCAGCGTTGTCGTCTTCCCGGGCGGGGAGCTGTTTTTT.

In DNA form, the CDR3 reads TGTGCCAGCAGTACTCTAGCGGGAGCCCCCTCTGGGGCCAACGTCCTGACTTTC. Translating it yields CASSTLAGAPSGANVLTF. The chain couples TRBV6-5 to TRBJ2-6; TRBD2 agrees at 10 bases. The CDR3 is 18 amino acids. Unmatched junction bases numbered 7, after V lost 5 bases and J lost 0 bases. The V gene's germline CDR1 is MNHEY and CDR2 SVGAGI.

This chain joins TRBV6-2 or TRBV6-3 and TRBJ2-4, with D perhaps being TRBD1 or TRBD2 (5 bases each). The length of the CDR3 is 12 residues. Germline V gene data show CDR1 as MNHEY and CDR2 as SVGEGT. The V end was cut by 6 bases, the J end by 16 bases, with 19 bases between. The CDR3, as DNA: TGTGCCAGCAGCCCGGGGTCGGGACGGGTTTACTTC. Its protein is CASSPGSGRVYF.

This rearrangement joins TRBV12-3 or TRBV12-4 to TRBJ1-5; a weak D match, TRBD1 (6 bases). Trimming stripped 1 base from V and 8 bases from J, with 15 bases between. There are 15 residues in the CDR3. CDR3 amino acids: CASSLGRGAPKPQHF. Written as DNA, the CDR3 is TGTGCCAGCAGTTTAGGGAGGGGGGCACCAAAGCCCCAGCATTTT.

This clonotype was seen only a few times. This chain links TRBV5-5 with TRBJ1-5; D unresolved. Trimming stripped 0 bases from V and 1 base from J, with 14 bases between. The germline CDR1 and CDR2 sequences are SGHKS and YYEKEE (reference sequence). This CDR3 contains 17 residues. The CDR3 nucleotides are TGTGCCAGCAGCTTGGGACGTTACCCGCGGAGCAATCAGCCCCAGCATTTT. Protein: CASSLGRYPRSNQPQHF.

The V and J genes are TRBV27 and TRBJ2-1; 7 bases agree with TRBD2. After removal of 2 bases from V and 4 bases from J, the junction contained 8 bases not matched to a gene. The CDR3 has 16 amino acids. Per the germline V gene, CDR1 is MNHEY and CDR2 is SMNVEV (reference sequence). The CDR3 reads CASSLERGLFYNEQFF. The DNA for the CDR3 is TGTGCCAGCAGTTTAGAGCGGGGCCTGTTTTACAATGAGCAGTTCTTC.

This clonotype was seen more than once but under ten times. J is TRBJ2-2 and V is TRBV9; weak D call: TRBD1 (6 bases). CDR3 length equals 15 residues. The V and J ends lost 2 bases and 3 bases respectively, with 11 bases between them. Germline V gene data show CDR1 as SGDLS and CDR2 as YYNGEE. CDR3 sequence: CASSVRDTYTGELFF. The CDR3 region has the DNA TGTGCCAGCAGCGTTCGGGACACTTACACCGGGGAGCTGTTTTTT.

This clonotype was observed a few times. This chain connects TRBV10-3 to TRBJ2-5; D possibly corresponds to TRBD2 (5 bases). Per the germline V gene, CDR1 is ENHRY and CDR2 is SYGVKD. Trimming took off 3 bases at V and 2 bases at J, with 19 bases between the two ends. The CDR3 loop spans 17 amino acids. CDR3 amino acids: CAISDSGNPTAQETQYF. The CDR3 region has the DNA TGTGCCATCAGTGATTCGGGGAATCCGACGGCTCAAGAGACCCAGTACTTC.